A selection of T cell receptor beta chains follows, all from one sample in a study of control samples from healthy donors and cancer patients. The method was immunoSEQ multiplex PCR; TCRdb's version includes in-frame clones alone and lacks a portion of them. The sample carries about 26,000 clones, 75% to 85% recorded once. The sample consisted of PBMCs. The source is a man in his sixties with colorectal cancer. Each CDR3 is given with its conserved first and last residue. Fields, in order: clone size, J gene, V gene, D gene, CDR3 DNA, CDR3 protein. The D gene is left open where the match is weak. Only some rows state a clone size, as once, few, many or a class for expanded clones.

>NA|TRBJ1-5|TRBV6-6|NA
TGTGCCAGCAGTTACCAAGCCCGGGGGGATAATCAGCCCCAGCATTTT
CASSYQARGDNQPQHF
>NA|TRBJ2-7|TRBV7-9|NA
TGTGCCAGCAGCCCCACAGGGTACGAGCAGTACTTC
CASSPTGYEQYF
>few|TRBJ2-1|TRBV7-2|TRBD2
TGTGCCAGCAGCGTCGCCCCACTAGCGGGGGTCAGCTCCTACAATGAGCAGTTCTTC
CASSVAPLAGVSSYNEQFF
>NA|TRBJ1-2|TRBV5-1|TRBD1
TGCGCCAGCAGCCTGGGGACAGGGGCCTTGTACACCTTC
CASSLGTGALYTF
>once|TRBJ2-3|TRBV19|NA
TGTGCCAGTACCCCGAGGGGGATCGGGACAGATACGCAGTATTTT
CASTPRGIGTDTQYF
>NA|TRBJ1-6|TRBV25-1|NA
TGTGCCAGCAGCCCCAGGGACCGGGGCTATAATTCACCCCTCCACTTT
CASSPRDRGYNSPLHF
>NA|TRBJ2-6|TRBV5-4|NA
TGTGCCAGCAGCTTGGTCGGCTCTGGGGCCAACGTCCTGACTTTC
CASSLVGSGANVLTF
>NA|TRBJ1-2|TRBV27|TRBD1
TGTGCCAGCAGTTTCCGTGGACAGGGATTATTAGGCTACACCTTC
CASSFRGQGLLGYTF
>NA|TRBJ1-1|TRBV23-1|NA
TGCGCCAGCAGTCACCTGGGGCTCCAGAACACTGAAGCTTTCTTT
CASSHLGLQNTEAFF
>NA|TRBJ2-2|TRBV19|NA
TGTGCCAGTTCGTTAAGAGGGGTGAACACCGGGGAGCTGTTTTTT
CASSLRGVNTGELFF
>NA|TRBJ1-2|TRBV20-1|NA
TGCAGTGCTAAGATCTCGTATGGCTACACCTTC
CSAKISYGYTF
>NA|TRBJ2-2|TRBV4-1|TRBD2
TGCGCCAGCAGCCAGGGGACTACCCAGGGAACCGGGGAGCTGTTTTTT
CASSQGTTQGTGELFF
>NA|TRBJ1-1|TRBV19|NA
TGTGCCAGTAGTATTGGACTTATGGGGGGCGGCACTGAAGCTTTCTTT
CASSIGLMGGGTEAFF
>NA|TRBJ2-1|TRBV4-1|NA
TGCGCCAGCAGCCAACAGGACATTCTCTTCTCCTACAATGAGCAGTTCTTC
CASSQQDILFSYNEQFF
>once|TRBJ2-7|TRBV27|TRBD1
TGTGCCAGCAGTTTGGCCAAAACAGGGGCATACTCCTACGAGCAGTACTTC
CASSLAKTGAYSYEQYF
>once|TRBJ1-3|TRBV7-6|NA
TGTGCCAGCAGCTCCCCCACAGACTCTGGAAACACCATATATTTT
CASSSPTDSGNTIYF
>NA|TRBJ2-3|TRBV30|NA
TGTGCCTGGACAGGGTTCGATACGCAGTATTTT
CAWTGFDTQYF
>NA|TRBJ2-7|TRBV5-1|TRBD1
TGCGCCAGCAGCTCCGGGACAGGGGGAGGCGAGCAGTACTTC
CASSSGTGGGEQYF
>NA|TRBJ1-1|TRBV29-1|NA
TGCAGCGGGACGTTGATTGGAAACACTGAAGCTTTCTTT
CSGTLIGNTEAFF
>NA|TRBJ2-2|TRBV18|NA
TGTGCCAGCTCACCGATGGACAGCGCGAACACCGGGGAGCTGTTTTTT
CASSPMDSANTGELFF
>NA|TRBJ1-2|TRBV19|TRBD1
TGTGCCAGTAGAAGGGACAGGGGAAATGATGGCTACACCTTC
CASRRDRGNDGYTF
>NA|TRBJ1-2|TRBV6-5|NA
TGTGCCAGCAGGGGACAATCCCGCGGCTACACCTTC
CASRGQSRGYTF
>NA|TRBJ1-4|TRBV15|TRBD1
TGTGCCACCGTGGACAGGTGGGGTGTCCGGGAAAAACTGTTTTTT
CATVDRWGVREKLFF
>NA|TRBJ1-4|TRBV6-5|NA
TGTGCCAGCAGTTTACTCGCGTTTGGGGCTAATGAAAAACTGTTTTTT
CASSLLAFGANEKLFF
>NA|TRBJ1-4|TRBV6-5|NA
TGTGCCAGCAGTTACTCGATCGGCGGGTTTAATGAAAAACTGTTTTTT
CASSYSIGGFNEKLFF
>NA|TRBJ1-3|TRBV3-1/TRBV3-2|NA
TGTGCCAGCAGCCAAGGATCGACCAGGAGGAGCTCTGGAAACACCATATATTTT
CASSQGSTRRSSGNTIYF
>NA|TRBJ1-5|TRBV6-5|NA
TGTGCCAGCACCAACGTCCAGCCCCAGCATTTT
CASTNVQPQHF
>once|TRBJ1-5|TRBV6-5|TRBD1
TGTGCCAGCAGTTACGGACAGGGTGATCAGCCCCAGCATTTT
CASSYGQGDQPQHF
>few|TRBJ1-2|TRBV11-2|NA
TGTGCCAGCAGCGTCCCAGGCTCCCTCTATGGCTACACCTTC
CASSVPGSLYGYTF
>NA|TRBJ2-4|TRBV4-2|TRBD1
TGTGCCAGCAGCCCCCGGACAGGGTTAGCCAAAAACATTCAGTACTTC
CASSPRTGLAKNIQYF
>NA|TRBJ1-1|TRBV7-2|NA
TGTGCCAGCAGCGACCGGATGAACACTGAAGCTTTCTTT
CASSDRMNTEAFF
>once|TRBJ1-1|TRBV5-8|NA
TGTGCCAGCAGCTTCTCCCCCGGGGGGTGGACTGAAGCTTTCTTT
CASSFSPGGWTEAFF
>NA|TRBJ2-6|TRBV30|TRBD2
TGTGCCTGCCATGCACTAGCGGGGGGGAACTCTGGGGCCAACGTCCTGACTTTC
CACHALAGGNSGANVLTF
>once|TRBJ1-1|TRBV19|TRBD1
TGTGCCGGGGTACCGGACAGGCTTAGGGTGATCACTGAAGCTTTCTTT
CAGVPDRLRVITEAFF
>NA|TRBJ1-2|TRBV3-1/TRBV3-2|NA
TGTGCCAGCAGCCAAGATAAGGGGTTGCCCTCCTATGGCTACACCTTC
CASSQDKGLPSYGYTF
>NA|TRBJ1-2|TRBV2|TRBD1
TGTGCCAGCAGTGACAGGGGGGAGGTTGCTGTCTATGGCTACACCTTC
CASSDRGEVAVYGYTF
>once|TRBJ1-5|TRBV27|NA
TGTGCCAGCAATCGTCAGCCCCAGCATTTT
CASNRQPQHF
>NA|TRBJ2-5|TRBV30|NA
TGTGCCTGGAGTGGAAGCAGGGGAGTTCAAGAGACCCAGTACTTC
CAWSGSRGVQETQYF
>NA|TRBJ1-1|TRBV6-6|NA
TGTGCCAGCATCCTCATACCGGAGAGGGACACTGAAGCTTTCTTT
CASILIPERDTEAFF
>NA|TRBJ2-7|TRBV6-5|NA
TGTGCCAGCAGCCGGGACGGAACCTACGAGCAGTACTTC
CASSRDGTYEQYF
>NA|TRBJ2-3|TRBV27|NA
TGTGCCAGCAGTATCACCGCTAAAGCAGATACGCAGTATTTT
CASSITAKADTQYF
>NA|TRBJ2-3|TRBV5-4|NA
TGTGCCAGCAGCTTCCCTGGGAGAACTAGCACAGATACGCAGTATTTT
CASSFPGRTSTDTQYF
>NA|TRBJ2-3|TRBV12-3/TRBV12-4|NA
TGTGCCAGCAGTGAAAGCACAGATACGCAGTATTTT
CASSESTDTQYF
>NA|TRBJ1-4|TRBV27|TRBD1
TGTGCCAGCAGTTCGGACAGGGTAGTTGAAACACGGGAAAAACTGTTTTTT
CASSSDRVVETREKLFF
>NA|TRBJ2-7|TRBV2|TRBD1
TGTGCCAGCAGTGACCCGGGACAGCCCTACGAGCAGTACTTC
CASSDPGQPYEQYF
>NA|TRBJ2-2|TRBV11-2|NA
TGTGCCAGCAGCTTCCTGACAGGATCGAACACCGGGGAGCTGTTTTTT
CASSFLTGSNTGELFF
>NA|TRBJ2-7|TRBV5-6|TRBD1
TGTGCCAGCAGACGTCGGGACAGGGCGTTGGAGCAGTACTTC
CASRRRDRALEQYF
>once|TRBJ2-7|TRBV11-2|TRBD2
TGTGCCAGCAGCTCCCATGTCCGGGGGGGAGCCTACGAGCAGTACTTC
CASSSHVRGGAYEQYF
>NA|TRBJ2-7|TRBV2|NA
TGTGCCAGCAGTCTCTCGGGGAGCTACGAGCAGTACTTC
CASSLSGSYEQYF
>NA|TRBJ1-1|TRBV5-1|TRBD1
TGCGCCAGCAGCTTAGGACAGGGTGGGACTGAAGCTTTCTTT
CASSLGQGGTEAFF
>NA|TRBJ1-1|TRBV5-1|NA
TGCGCCAGCAGCTTGTCGGTAGTGGAAATGAACACTGAAGCTTTCTTT
CASSLSVVEMNTEAFF
>NA|TRBJ2-3|TRBV4-1|TRBD2
TGCGCCAGCGTTCCCGGGACTAGCGGGGGGGCCGATACGCAGTATTTT
CASVPGTSGGADTQYF